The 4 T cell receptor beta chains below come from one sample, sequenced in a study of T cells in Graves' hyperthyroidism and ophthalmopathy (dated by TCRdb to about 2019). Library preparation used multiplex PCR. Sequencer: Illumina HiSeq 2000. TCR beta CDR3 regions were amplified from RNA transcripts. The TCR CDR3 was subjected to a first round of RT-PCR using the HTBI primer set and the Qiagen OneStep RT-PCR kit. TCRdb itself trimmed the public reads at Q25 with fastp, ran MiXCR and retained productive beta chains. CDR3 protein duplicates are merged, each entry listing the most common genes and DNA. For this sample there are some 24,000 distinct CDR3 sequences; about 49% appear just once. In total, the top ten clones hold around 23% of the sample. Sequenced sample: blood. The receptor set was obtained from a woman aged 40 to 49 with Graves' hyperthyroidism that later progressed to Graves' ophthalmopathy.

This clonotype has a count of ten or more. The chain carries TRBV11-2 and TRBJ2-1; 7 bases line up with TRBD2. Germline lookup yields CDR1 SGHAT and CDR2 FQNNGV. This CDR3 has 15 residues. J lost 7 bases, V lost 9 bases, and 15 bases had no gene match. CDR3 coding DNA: TGTGCCAGGGGTGGCGGACTAGACTTATGGAATGAGCAGTTCTTC. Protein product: CARGGGLDLWNEQFF.

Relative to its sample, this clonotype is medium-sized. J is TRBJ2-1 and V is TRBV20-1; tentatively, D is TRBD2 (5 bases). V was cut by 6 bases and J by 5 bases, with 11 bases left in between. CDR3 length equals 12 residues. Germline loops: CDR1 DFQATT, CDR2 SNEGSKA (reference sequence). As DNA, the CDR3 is TGCAGTGCCCCGGACTGGGACAATGAGCAGTTCTTC. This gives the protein CSAPDWDNEQFF.

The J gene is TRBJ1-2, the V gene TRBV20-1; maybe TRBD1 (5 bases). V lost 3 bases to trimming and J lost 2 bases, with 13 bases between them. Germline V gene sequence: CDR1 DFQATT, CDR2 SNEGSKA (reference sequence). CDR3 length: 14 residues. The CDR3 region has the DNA TGCAGTGCTAGGGGCGCGGGGCAAAACTATGGCTACACCTTC. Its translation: CSARGAGQNYGYTF.

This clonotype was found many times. The CDR3 region is CASSWGDRGHEQYF. The CDR3 DNA sequence: TGCGCCAGCAGCTGGGGGGACAGGGGACACGAGCAGTACTTC. The J gene is TRBJ2-7, the V gene TRBV5-1, with 10 positions matching TRBD1. V shed 3 bases, J shed 5 bases, and the junction held 5 bases outside the gene matches. CDR3 size: 14 residues. CDR1 is SGHRS, CDR2 YFSETQ, per germline.